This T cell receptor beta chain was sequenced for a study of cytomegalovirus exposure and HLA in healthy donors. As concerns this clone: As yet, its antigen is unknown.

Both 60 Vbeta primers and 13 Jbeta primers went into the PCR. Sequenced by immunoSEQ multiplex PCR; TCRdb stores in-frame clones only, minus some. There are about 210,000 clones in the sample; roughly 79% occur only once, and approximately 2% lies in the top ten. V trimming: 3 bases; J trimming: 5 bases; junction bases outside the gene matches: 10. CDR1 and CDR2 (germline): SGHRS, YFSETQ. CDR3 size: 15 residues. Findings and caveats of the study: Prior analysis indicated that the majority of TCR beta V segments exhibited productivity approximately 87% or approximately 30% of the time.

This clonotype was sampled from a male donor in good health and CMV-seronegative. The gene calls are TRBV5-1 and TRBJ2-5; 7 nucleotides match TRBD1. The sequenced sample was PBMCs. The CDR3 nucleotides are TGCGCCAGCAGCTCGAGCCCCACAGGGGCTGAGACCCAGTACTTC. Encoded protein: CASSSSPTGAETQYF.